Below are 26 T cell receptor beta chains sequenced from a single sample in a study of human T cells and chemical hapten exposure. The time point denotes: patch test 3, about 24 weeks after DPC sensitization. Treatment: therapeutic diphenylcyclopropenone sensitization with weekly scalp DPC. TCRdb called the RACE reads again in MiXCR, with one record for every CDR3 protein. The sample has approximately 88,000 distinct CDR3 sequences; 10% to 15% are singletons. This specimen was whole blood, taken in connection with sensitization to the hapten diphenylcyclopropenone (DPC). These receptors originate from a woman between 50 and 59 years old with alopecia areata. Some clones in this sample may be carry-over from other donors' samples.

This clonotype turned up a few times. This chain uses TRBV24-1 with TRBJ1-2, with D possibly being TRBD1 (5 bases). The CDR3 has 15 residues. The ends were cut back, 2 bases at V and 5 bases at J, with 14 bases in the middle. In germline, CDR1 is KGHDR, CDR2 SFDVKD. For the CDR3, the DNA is TGTGCCACCAGTGATTCTAACCGAGGGGAGTATGGCTACACCTTC. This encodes CATSDSNRGEYGYTF.

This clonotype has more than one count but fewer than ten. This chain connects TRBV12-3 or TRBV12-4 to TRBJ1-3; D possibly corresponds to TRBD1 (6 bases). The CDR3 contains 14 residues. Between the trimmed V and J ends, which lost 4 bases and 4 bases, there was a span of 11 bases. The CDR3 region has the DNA TGTGCCAGCAGTTCAGGGGCGGCGGGAAACACCATATATTTT. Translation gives CASSSGAAGNTIYF.

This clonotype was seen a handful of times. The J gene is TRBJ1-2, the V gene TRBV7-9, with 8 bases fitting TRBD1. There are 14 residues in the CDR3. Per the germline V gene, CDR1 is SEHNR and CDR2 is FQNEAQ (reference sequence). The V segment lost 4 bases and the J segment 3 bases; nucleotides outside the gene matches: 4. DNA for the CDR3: TGTGCCAGCAGCTCCTCAGGGGGCGACTATGGCTACACCTTC. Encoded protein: CASSSSGGDYGYTF.

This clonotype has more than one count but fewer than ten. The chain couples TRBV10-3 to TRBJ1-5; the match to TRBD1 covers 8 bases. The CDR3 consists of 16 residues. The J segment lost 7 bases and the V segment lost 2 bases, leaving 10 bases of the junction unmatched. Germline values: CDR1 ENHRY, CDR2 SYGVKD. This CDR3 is CAISETPGGFWQPQHF. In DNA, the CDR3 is TGTGCCATCAGTGAGACCCCAGGGGGCTTCTGGCAGCCCCAGCATTTT.

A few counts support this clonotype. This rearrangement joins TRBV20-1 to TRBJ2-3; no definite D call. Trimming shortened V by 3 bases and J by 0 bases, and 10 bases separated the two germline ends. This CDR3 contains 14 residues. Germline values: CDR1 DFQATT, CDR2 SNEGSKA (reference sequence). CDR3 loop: CSARSTVSTDTQYF. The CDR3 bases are TGCAGTGCTAGGTCGACGGTTAGCACAGATACGCAGTATTTT.

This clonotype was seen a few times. The CDR3 spells CASGFRQFTDTQYF. The CDR3, as DNA: TGTGCCAGCGGCTTTAGACAGTTCACAGATACGCAGTATTTT. The chain employs TRBV27 and TRBJ2-3, with D perhaps TRBD1 (5 bases). Germline CDR1 is MNHEY and CDR2 is SMNVEV (reference sequence). The CDR3 has 14 amino acids. V lost 8 bases and J lost 2, with 14 bases in between.

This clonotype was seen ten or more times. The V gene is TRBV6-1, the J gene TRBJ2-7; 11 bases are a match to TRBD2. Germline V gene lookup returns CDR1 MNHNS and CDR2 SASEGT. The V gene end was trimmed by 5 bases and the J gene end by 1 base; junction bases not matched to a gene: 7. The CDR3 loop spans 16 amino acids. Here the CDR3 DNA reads TGTGCCAGCAGTAAACCCACTAGCGGGAGTTCCTACGAGCAGTACTTC. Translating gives CASSKPTSGSSYEQYF.

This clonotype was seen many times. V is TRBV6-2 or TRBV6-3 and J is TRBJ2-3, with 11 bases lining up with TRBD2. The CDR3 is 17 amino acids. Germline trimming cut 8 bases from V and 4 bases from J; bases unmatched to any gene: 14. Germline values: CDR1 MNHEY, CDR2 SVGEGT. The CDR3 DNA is TGTGCCAGCGGGCTAGCGGGAGGCCTGGCCGGCGCAGATACGCAGTATTTT. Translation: CASGLAGGLAGADTQYF.

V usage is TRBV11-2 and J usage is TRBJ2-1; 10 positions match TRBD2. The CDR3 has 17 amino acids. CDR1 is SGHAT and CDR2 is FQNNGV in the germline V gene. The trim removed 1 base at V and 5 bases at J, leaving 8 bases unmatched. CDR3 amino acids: CASSLVSGRTGDNEQFF. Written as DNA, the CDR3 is TGTGCCAGCAGCTTAGTTAGCGGGAGGACGGGGGACAATGAGCAGTTCTTC.

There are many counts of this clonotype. The CDR3 is CSARESVGGQWEKLFF. The DNA of the CDR3 is TGCAGTGCTAGAGAATCAGTGGGGGGCCAGTGGGAAAAACTGTTTTTT. The chain couples TRBV20-1 to TRBJ1-4; tentative D call: TRBD1 (6 bases). Germline V CDR1 and CDR2: DFQATT, SNEGSKA (reference sequence). The V end lost 0 bases, the J end lost 8 bases, and 19 bases lay between the germline ends. The CDR3 is 16 residues long.

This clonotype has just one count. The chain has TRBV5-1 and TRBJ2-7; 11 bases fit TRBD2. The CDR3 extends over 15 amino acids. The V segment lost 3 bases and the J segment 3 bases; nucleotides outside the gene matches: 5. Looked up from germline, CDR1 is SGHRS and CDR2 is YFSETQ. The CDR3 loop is CASSYQLAGDYEQYF. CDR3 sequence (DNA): TGCGCCAGCAGCTACCAACTAGCGGGAGACTACGAGCAGTACTTC.

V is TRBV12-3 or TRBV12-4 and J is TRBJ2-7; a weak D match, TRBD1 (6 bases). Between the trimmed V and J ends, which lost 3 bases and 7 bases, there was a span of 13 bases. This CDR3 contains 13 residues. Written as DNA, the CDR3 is TGTGCCAGCAGTTTGGGACATGTCGGGGAGCAGTACTTC. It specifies CASSLGHVGEQYF.

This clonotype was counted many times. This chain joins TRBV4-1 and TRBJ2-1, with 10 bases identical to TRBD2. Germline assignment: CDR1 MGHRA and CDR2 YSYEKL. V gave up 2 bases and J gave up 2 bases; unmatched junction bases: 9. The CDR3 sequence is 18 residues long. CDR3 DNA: TGCGCCAGCAGCCAATCTAGGGCCGGACTAGCGGCCTACAATGAGCAGTTCTTC. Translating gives CASSQSRAGLAAYNEQFF.

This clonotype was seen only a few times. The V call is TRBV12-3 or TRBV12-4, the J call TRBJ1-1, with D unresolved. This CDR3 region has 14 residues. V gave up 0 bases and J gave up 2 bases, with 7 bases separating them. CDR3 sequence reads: CASSLASINTEAFF. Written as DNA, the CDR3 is TGTGCCAGCAGTTTAGCCAGTATTAACACTGAAGCTTTCTTT.

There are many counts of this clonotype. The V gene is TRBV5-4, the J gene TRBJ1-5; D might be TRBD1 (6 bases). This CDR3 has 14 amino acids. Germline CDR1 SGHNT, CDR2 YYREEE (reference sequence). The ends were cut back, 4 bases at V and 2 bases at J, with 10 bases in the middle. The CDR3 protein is CASSVGGGNQPQHF. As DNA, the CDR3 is TGTGCCAGCAGCGTAGGGGGGGGCAATCAGCCCCAGCATTTT.

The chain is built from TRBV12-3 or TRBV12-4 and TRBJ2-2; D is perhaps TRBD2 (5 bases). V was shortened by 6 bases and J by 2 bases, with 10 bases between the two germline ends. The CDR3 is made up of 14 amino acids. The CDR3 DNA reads TGTGCCAGCAGCGACGGACTCAACACCGGGGAGCTGTTTTTT. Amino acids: CASSDGLNTGELFF.

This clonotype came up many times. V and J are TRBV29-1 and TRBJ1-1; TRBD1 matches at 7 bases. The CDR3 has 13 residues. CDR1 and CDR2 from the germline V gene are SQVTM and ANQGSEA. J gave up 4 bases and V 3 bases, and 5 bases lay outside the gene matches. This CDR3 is CSVDIGGGTEAFF. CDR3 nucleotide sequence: TGCAGCGTTGATATAGGGGGCGGCACTGAAGCTTTCTTT.

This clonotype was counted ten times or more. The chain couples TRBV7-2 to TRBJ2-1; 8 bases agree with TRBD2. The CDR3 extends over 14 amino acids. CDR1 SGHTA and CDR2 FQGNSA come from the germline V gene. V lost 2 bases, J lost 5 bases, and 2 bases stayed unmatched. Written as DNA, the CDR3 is TGTGCCAGCAGCTTAACTAGCGGAAACAATGAGCAGTTCTTC. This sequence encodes CASSLTSGNNEQFF.

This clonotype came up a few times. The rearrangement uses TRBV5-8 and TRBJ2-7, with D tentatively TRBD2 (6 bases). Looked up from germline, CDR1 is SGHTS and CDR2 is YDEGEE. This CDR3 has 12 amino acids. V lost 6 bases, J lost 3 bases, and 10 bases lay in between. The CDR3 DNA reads TGTGCCAGCACCCGGGGGTACTACGAGCAGTACTTC. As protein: CASTRGYYEQYF.

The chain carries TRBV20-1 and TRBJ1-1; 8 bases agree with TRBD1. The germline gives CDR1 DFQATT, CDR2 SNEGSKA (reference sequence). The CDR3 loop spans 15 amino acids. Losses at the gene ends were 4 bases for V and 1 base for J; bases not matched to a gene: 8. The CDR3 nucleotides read TGCAGTGCTACGATCCGGACAGGGCCGAACACTGAAGCTTTCTTT. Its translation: CSATIRTGPNTEAFF.

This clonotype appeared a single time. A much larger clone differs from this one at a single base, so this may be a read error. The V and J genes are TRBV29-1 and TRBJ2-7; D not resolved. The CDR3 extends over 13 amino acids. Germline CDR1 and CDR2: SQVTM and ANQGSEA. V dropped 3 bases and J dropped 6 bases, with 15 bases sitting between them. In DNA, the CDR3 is TGCAGCGTTGATTCGGGCTCTCCCTGCGAGCAGTACTTC. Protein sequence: CSVDSGSPCEQYF.

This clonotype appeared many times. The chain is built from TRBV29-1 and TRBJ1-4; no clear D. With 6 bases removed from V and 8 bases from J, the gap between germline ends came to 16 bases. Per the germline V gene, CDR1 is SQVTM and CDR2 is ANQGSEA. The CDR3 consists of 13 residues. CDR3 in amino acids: CSVGIATGEKLFF. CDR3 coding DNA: TGCAGCGTGGGGATCGCTACGGGGGAAAAACTGTTTTTT.

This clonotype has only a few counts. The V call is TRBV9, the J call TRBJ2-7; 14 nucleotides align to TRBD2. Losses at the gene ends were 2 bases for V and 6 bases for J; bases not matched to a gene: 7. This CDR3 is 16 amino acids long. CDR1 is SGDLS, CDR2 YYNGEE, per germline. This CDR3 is CASSVGLAGEGGEQYF. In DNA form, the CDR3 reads TGTGCCAGCAGCGTGGGACTAGCGGGAGAAGGAGGCGAGCAGTACTTC.

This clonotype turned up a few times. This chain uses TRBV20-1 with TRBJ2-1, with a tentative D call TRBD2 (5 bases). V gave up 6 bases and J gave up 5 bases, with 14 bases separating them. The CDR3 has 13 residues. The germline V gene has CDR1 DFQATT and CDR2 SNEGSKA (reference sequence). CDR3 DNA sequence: TGCAGTGCCCCGAGGGCAGGACACAATGAGCAGTTCTTC. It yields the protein CSAPRAGHNEQFF.

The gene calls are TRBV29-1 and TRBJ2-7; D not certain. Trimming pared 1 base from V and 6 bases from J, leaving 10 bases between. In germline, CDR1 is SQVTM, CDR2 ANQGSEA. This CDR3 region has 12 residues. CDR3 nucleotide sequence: TGCAGCGTTGAAGGAATAGCCGGCGAGCAGTACTTC. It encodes CSVEGIAGEQYF.

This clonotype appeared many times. The CDR3 protein is CASSLIRDRTYNEQFF. CDR3 in DNA: TGTGCCAGCAGCTTAATCCGGGACAGGACCTACAATGAGCAGTTCTTC. The chain uses TRBV7-3 and TRBJ2-1; TRBD1 matches 8 bases. Germline loops: CDR1 SGHTA, CDR2 FQGTGA. CDR3 size: 16 residues. The junction had 4 bases not matched to a gene; V was cut back by 1 base and J by 2 bases.